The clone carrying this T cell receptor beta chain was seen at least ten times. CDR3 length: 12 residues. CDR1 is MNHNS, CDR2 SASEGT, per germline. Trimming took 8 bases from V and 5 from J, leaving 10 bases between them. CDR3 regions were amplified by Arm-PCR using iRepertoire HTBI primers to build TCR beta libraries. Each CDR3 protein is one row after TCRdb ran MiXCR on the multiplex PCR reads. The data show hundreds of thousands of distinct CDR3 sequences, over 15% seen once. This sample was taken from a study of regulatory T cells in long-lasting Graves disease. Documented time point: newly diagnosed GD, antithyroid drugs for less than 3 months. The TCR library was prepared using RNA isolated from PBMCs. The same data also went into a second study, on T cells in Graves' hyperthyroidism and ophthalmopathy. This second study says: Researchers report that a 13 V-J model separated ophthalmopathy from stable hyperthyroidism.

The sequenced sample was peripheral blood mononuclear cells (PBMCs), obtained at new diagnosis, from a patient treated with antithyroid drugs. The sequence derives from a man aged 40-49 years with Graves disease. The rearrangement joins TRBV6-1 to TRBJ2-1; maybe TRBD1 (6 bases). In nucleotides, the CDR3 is TGTGCCAGCCACAGGGCTAACAATGAGCAGTTCTTC. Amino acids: CASHRANNEQFF.